The sequence of this TCR beta chain was determined in a study of T cell clones after liver transplantation. On the study more broadly: A pre-transplant mixed lymphocyte reaction with TCRbeta sequencing defined graft-donor-reactive clones followed in post-transplant blood. Until 12-24 months post-transplant, subjects got standard immunosuppression and no induction. Blood was drawn pre-transplant, before withdrawal, and after full or failed withdrawal.

CD3+CD4+ and CD3+CD8+ cells were FACS-sorted from thawed unstimulated PBMCs. Some clones are missing from TCRdb's copy, which holds only in-frame ones; the method was immunoSEQ multiplex PCR. The repertoire consists of tens of thousands of clones, with 90% occurring once and the leading ten covering roughly 2.6%. This TCR came from a human donor who received a liver transplant. This specimen consisted of CD4+ T cells from blood, obtained before liver transplant.

The chain's CDR3 is CASSIAGSGVTEAFF. The CDR3 nucleotides are TGTGCCAGTAGTATCGCGGGATCCGGGGTTACTGAAGCTTTCTTT. The chain combines TRBV19 with TRBJ1-1; no clear D gene. This CDR3 has 15 residues. Looked up from germline, CDR1 is LNHDA and CDR2 is SQIVND (reference sequence). V was pared by 3 bases and J by 5 bases, with 16 bases between. Looking up the rest from reference TRBV19 and TRBJ1-1 gives the full variable domain: DGGITQSPKYLFRKEGQNVTLSCEQNLNHDAMYWYRQDPGQGLRLIYYSQIVNDFQKGDIAEGYSVSREKKESFPLTVTSAQKNPTAFYLCASSIAGSGVTEAFFGQGTRLTVV.